This is a list of T cell receptor beta chains from one sample in a study of cytomegalovirus exposure and HLA in healthy donors. The data were produced by immunoSEQ multiplex PCR, yet TCRdb's version contains in-frame clones alone and is incomplete. Of approximately 81,000 clones listed, about 80% were seen once; the top ten hold 2.5% to 3.5%. Sequencing used PBMCs. Source of these receptors: a man aged 50 to 59 in good health and CMV-seropositive. CDR3s include the opening cysteine and the closing phenylalanine or tryptophan. Fields, in order: clone size, V gene, D gene, J gene, CDR3 DNA, CDR3 protein. The D gene is left open where the match is weak. The size entry is marked missing in some rows and otherwise reads once, few, many or a size class.

once	TRBV5-1	TRBD1	TRBJ1-2	TGCGCCAGCAGCCTCTTCCTGACAGGGAAGGATGGCTACACCTTC	CASSLFLTGKDGYTF
-	TRBV19	TRBD1	TRBJ1-1	TGTGCCAGTAGTATCCTGACAGGGAAGAACGTAGCTTTCTTT	CASSILTGKNVAFF
-	TRBV4-2	-	TRBJ1-2	TGTGCCAGCAGCCTAGACGTAGGGACAAGAGCCTATGGCTACACCTTC	CASSLDVGTRAYGYTF
-	TRBV28	-	TRBJ2-1	TGTGCCAGCAGTTATGCGAAACCCTCCTACAATGAGCAGTTCTTC	CASSYAKPSYNEQFF
-	TRBV6-1	TRBD1	TRBJ2-2	TGTGCCAGCAGTGTACAGGGGGCGAACACCGGGGAGCTGTTTTTT	CASSVQGANTGELFF
-	TRBV6-1	TRBD2	TRBJ2-3	TGTGCCAGCAGTGCGGATGGCGGGAGTTCAGATACGCAGTATTTT	CASSADGGSSDTQYF
-	TRBV11-2	TRBD2	TRBJ2-3	TGTGCCAGCAGCTCCTTAGCGGGATCAATAACAGATACGCAGTATTTT	CASSSLAGSITDTQYF
-	TRBV7-2	TRBD1	TRBJ1-1	TGTGCCAGCAGCTTAGACAGGGGAAGGGCTTTCTTT	CASSLDRGRAFF
-	TRBV29-1	TRBD2	TRBJ2-7	TGCAGCGCCGGGGGGGTGTCACCCTCATCGGGGGAGCAGTACTTC	CSAGGVSPSSGEQYF
once	TRBV9	TRBD2	TRBJ2-7	TGTGCCAGCAGCGCCGGACTAGCTGAAACCTACGAGCAGTACTTC	CASSAGLAETYEQYF
-	TRBV19	TRBD2	TRBJ2-5	TGTGCCAGTAGTCTTGGGACTAGCGGGAGCTTGGGGTGGACCCAGTACTTC	CASSLGTSGSLGWTQYF
-	TRBV30	-	TRBJ2-7	TGTGCCTGGAGTGTGAGTATGCGGGAGCAGTACTTC	CAWSVSMREQYF
few	TRBV5-6	TRBD1	TRBJ1-1	TGTGCCAGCAGCCCGCCCGGGACAGTGAACACTGAAGCTTTCTTT	CASSPPGTVNTEAFF
few	TRBV15	-	TRBJ2-7	TGTGCCACCAGCAGAGATCCGGGCTACGAGCAGTACTTC	CATSRDPGYEQYF
-	TRBV11-3	-	TRBJ2-5	TGTGCCAGCAGCCCTCAGGGGGGCGGGGCCCGGGACTTC	CASSPQGGGARDF
-	TRBV7-2	-	TRBJ2-7	TGTGCCAGCAGCTTACAAGCGGGACAAAATCCCTACGAGCAGTACTTC	CASSLQAGQNPYEQYF
-	TRBV6-4	-	TRBJ2-6	TGTGCCAGCGGTGACACAGGTTCTGGGGCCAACGTCCTGACTTTC	CASGDTGSGANVLTF
once	TRBV11-3	-	TRBJ2-7	TGTGCCAGCAGCTTTGGGGGCGTCCAGAACTACGAGCAGTACTTC	CASSFGGVQNYEQYF
many	TRBV7-6	-	TRBJ2-2	TGTGCCAGCAGCTTAAACTGGGGAGACACCGGGGAGCTGTTTTTT	CASSLNWGDTGELFF
-	TRBV4-2	TRBD2	TRBJ2-1	TGTGCCAGCAGCCAAGTCCTAGCGGGAATTGAGCAGTTCTTC	CASSQVLAGIEQFF
-	TRBV29-1	-	TRBJ2-3	TGCAGCGTTGCGGCGGGGCCCACAGATACGCAGTATTTT	CSVAAGPTDTQYF
-	TRBV5-1	TRBD2	TRBJ2-1	TGCGCCAGCAGCTCGCTAGCGGGAGGAAGCTCCTACAATGAGCAGTTCTTC	CASSSLAGGSSYNEQFF
-	TRBV6-5	-	TRBJ2-3	TGTGCCAGCAGTTACTCGTCCGTAGATACGCAGTATTTT	CASSYSSVDTQYF
-	TRBV4-3	TRBD1	TRBJ1-1	TGCGCCAGCAGCCAAGAAGACAGGGATGAAGCTTTCTTT	CASSQEDRDEAFF
-	TRBV7-2	-	TRBJ2-3	TGTGCCAGCAGCCGTGGCGCTAGCCGGAGCACAGATACGCAGTATTTT	CASSRGASRSTDTQYF
-	TRBV7-3	-	TRBJ1-1	TGTGCCAGCAGCTTAAAGGGGGACACTGAAGCTTTCTTT	CASSLKGDTEAFF
many	TRBV6-4	TRBD2	TRBJ2-1	TGTGCCAGCAGCCCTACTAGCGAGAGCTCCTACAATGAGCAGTTCTTC	CASSPTSESSYNEQFF
-	TRBV7-2	-	TRBJ2-1	TGTGCCAGCAGCTTATGGAGCAATGAGCAGTTCTTC	CASSLWSNEQFF
-	TRBV6-5	-	TRBJ1-1	TGTGCCAGCACCTACCCCCACGGGTCGAACACTGAAGCTTTCTTT	CASTYPHGSNTEAFF
few	TRBV4-1	-	TRBJ2-1	TGCGCCAGCAGCCAAGATTGGGGTAGCGGCTACAATGAGCAGTTCTTC	CASSQDWGSGYNEQFF
-	TRBV29-1	TRBD1	TRBJ2-2	TGCAGCGCGGGGACAGTGAACACCGGGGAGCTGTTTTTT	CSAGTVNTGELFF
-	TRBV4-3	TRBD2	TRBJ2-4	TGCGCCAGCAGCCAATGGGAGGGGAACATTCAGTACTTC	CASSQWEGNIQYF
-	TRBV25-1	-	TRBJ2-7	TGTGCCAGCAGTGAATGGGGGGAAACGACGCTCGAGCAGTACTTC	CASSEWGETTLEQYF
few	TRBV5-6	TRBD2	TRBJ2-1	TGTGCCAGCAGCTTGGATCAAGCGGGAGGGTGGGATGAGCAGTTCTTC	CASSLDQAGGWDEQFF
-	TRBV18	-	TRBJ2-1	TGTGCCAGCTCCCCAGCAGGGAATGAGCAGTTCTTC	CASSPAGNEQFF
-	TRBV18	-	TRBJ1-1	TGTGCCAGCTCACCACCAGGGGGGGGTCTGAGCACTGAAGCTTTCTTT	CASSPPGGGLSTEAFF
-	TRBV4-3	-	TRBJ2-7	TGCGCCAGCAGCCAGGATCTAGCGGGACAGGGGTCCTACGAGCAGTACTTC	CASSQDLAGQGSYEQYF
once	TRBV30	-	TRBJ2-3	TGTGCCTGGAGTGCCCGCCTGGGGGGGCGAAGCACAGATACGCAGTATTTT	CAWSARLGGRSTDTQYF
-	TRBV30	-	TRBJ1-1	TGTGCCTGGATATTGGGTGCGGGGAGTGGAGCGAACACTGAAGCTTTCTTT	CAWILGAGSGANTEAFF
-	TRBV5-4	TRBD1	TRBJ1-2	TGTGCCAGCAGCGGCCGGGACAGGGAAAACTATGGCTACACCTTC	CASSGRDRENYGYTF
-	TRBV4-3	-	TRBJ2-7	TGCGCCAGCAGCCAGGAAAGGGAGTTTGTACCTGGCGAGCAGTACTTC	CASSQEREFVPGEQYF
few	TRBV19	-	TRBJ2-4	TGTGCCAGTAGTATCCAGCTACTAGGGTTGGCAAACAGTCAGTACTTC	CASSIQLLGLANSQYF
-	TRBV5-1	-	TRBJ2-1	TGCGCCAGCAGCCCGGGATCGAACAATGAGCAGTTCTTC	CASSPGSNNEQFF
-	TRBV7-2	TRBD2	TRBJ2-7	TGTGCCAGCAGCTTAGCCGGACTAGCGGGAGGCGAGCAGTACTTC	CASSLAGLAGGEQYF
-	TRBV7-6	-	TRBJ2-2	TGTGCCAGCAGCCCACCGTCTTACACCGGGGGGGAGCTGTTTTTT	CASSPPSYTGGELFF
-	TRBV5-1	TRBD1	TRBJ1-1	TGCGCCAGCAGCCGGGCCGGACAGGGGGCAAATACCATGAACACTGAAGCTTTCTTT	CASSRAGQGANTMNTEAFF
few	TRBV27	-	TRBJ2-7	TGTGCCAGCAGTCTACAGGGTAGGTACGAGCAGTACTTC	CASSLQGRYEQYF
few	TRBV30	-	TRBJ1-2	TGTGCCTGGAGTGTCCGCGGGCAATGGAACTATGGCTACACCTTC	CAWSVRGQWNYGYTF
-	TRBV5-5	-	TRBJ1-2	TGTGCCAGCAGCCAGAGCGGTAACTATGGCTACACCTTC	CASSQSGNYGYTF
-	TRBV12-5	-	TRBJ2-1	TGTGCTAGTGGTTTGGTACCAGTCTACAATGAGCAGTTCTTC	CASGLVPVYNEQFF
-	TRBV7-2	-	TRBJ2-7	TGTGCCAGCAGCTTCCGGGGCTACGAGCAGTACTTC	CASSFRGYEQYF
once	TRBV9	-	TRBJ2-1	TGTGCCAGCAGCGTAGACTCCTGGAATGAGCAGTTCTTC	CASSVDSWNEQFF
-	TRBV6-5	-	TRBJ2-7	TGTGCCAGCAGTTACTCAGGTGGGAGTAGCTACGAGCAGTACTTC	CASSYSGGSSYEQYF
-	TRBV7-8	-	TRBJ2-7	TGTGCCAGCAGTATCGCACAGCCTTACGAGCAGTACTTC	CASSIAQPYEQYF
-	TRBV11-2	-	TRBJ2-5	TGTGCCAGCAGCCTGCAAGGGGGGGGCCAAGAGACCCAGTACTTC	CASSLQGGGQETQYF
-	TRBV5-1	-	TRBJ2-7	TGCGCCAGCAGCTTGGACCGGGACACCTACGAGCAGTACTTC	CASSLDRDTYEQYF
-	TRBV10-1	-	TRBJ2-3	TGCGCCAGCAGTGACGGGAGCGCTCGAGATACGCAGTATTTT	CASSDGSARDTQYF
once	TRBV6-1	TRBD2	TRBJ2-1	TGTGCCAGCAGTGTACTGACTAGCGGGAGTATTGGAGCCTACAATGAGCAGTTCTTC	CASSVLTSGSIGAYNEQFF
-	TRBV5-1	TRBD1	TRBJ2-1	TGCGCCAGCAGCTTGGGGGACAGCGGAGCTGAGCAGTTCTTC	CASSLGDSGAEQFF